These T cell receptor beta chains were read from a single sample in a study of blood T cell repertoires in COVID-19. Sequencing used immunoSEQ multiplex PCR; TCRdb keeps in-frame clones, though not all of them. This table holds about 250,000 clones, about 80% found once. Specimen: peripheral blood. The origin of the receptors is a man aged 50 to 59 with active or convalescent COVID-19. CDR3s include the opening cysteine and the closing phenylalanine or tryptophan. D genes are given only for firm matches. The listing skips clone size in some rows; elsewhere it reads once, few, many or a size class.

j_gene | v_gene | d_gene | abundance | CDR3nt | CDR3aa
TRBJ2-1 | TRBV2 | TRBD2 | . | TGTGCCAGCAGTGGGACTAGCTCCTACAATGAGCAGTTCTTC | CASSGTSSYNEQFF
TRBJ1-6 | TRBV2 | . | . | TGTGCCAGCAGAGCCGACAGCCTTAATTCACCCCTCCACTTT | CASRADSLNSPLHF
TRBJ1-2 | TRBV11-2 | TRBD1 | . | TGTGCCAGCAGCTCCCTAACTCCAGGGGGCGCGCGGGGCTACACCTTC | CASSSLTPGGARGYTF
TRBJ1-2 | TRBV4-3 | . | . | TGCGCCAGCAGCCAAGCGTTGGCCGGGACACCCTATGGCTACACCTTC | CASSQALAGTPYGYTF
TRBJ2-5 | TRBV7-2 | . | . | TGTGCCAGCAGCCCCCCAGGTGGGGGGAGGGAGACCCAGTACTTC | CASSPPGGGRETQYF
TRBJ1-2 | TRBV10-3 | . | . | TGTGCCATCAGTGGGGAGGGGATTTTCTATGGCTACACCTTC | CAISGEGIFYGYTF
TRBJ1-4 | TRBV28 | TRBD1 | . | TGTGCCAGCAGAAAGACAGGGGGATATGAAAAACTGTTTTTT | CASRKTGGYEKLFF
TRBJ1-1 | TRBV12-3/TRBV12-4 | TRBD1 | . | TGTGCCAGCAGTTGGACAGGGAACACTGAAGCTTTCTTT | CASSWTGNTEAFF
TRBJ1-3 | TRBV5-1 | . | . | TGCGCCAGCAGCTTGGTGGACAGCGAATACCTGGGAAACACCATATATTTT | CASSLVDSEYLGNTIYF
TRBJ1-2 | TRBV6-1 | . | few | TGTGCCAGCAGTGAAAGGAGGGTCGGGACGGCGGGCTACACCTTC | CASSERRVGTAGYTF
TRBJ1-4 | TRBV7-6 | TRBD1 | few | TGTGCCAGCAGCCAGGACAGGGCCGCAGGCGAAAAACTGTTTTTT | CASSQDRAAGEKLFF
TRBJ2-1 | TRBV2 | TRBD2 | . | TGTGCCAGCAGTGGAACCGGGGGGGGCTACAATGAGCAGTTCTTC | CASSGTGGGYNEQFF
TRBJ1-3 | TRBV7-8 | TRBD1 | . | TGTGCCAGCAGCTTAGAAAAGGACAGGGGAAACACCATATATTTT | CASSLEKDRGNTIYF
TRBJ2-7 | TRBV29-1 | TRBD1 | few | TGCAGCGTTGAAGAGGACAGGGGGTACGAGCAGTACTTC | CSVEEDRGYEQYF
TRBJ2-1 | TRBV27 | TRBD1 | . | TGTGCCAGCAGTCTGTTCATACGGGACAGGTTAACCCCGAGCTCCTACAATGAGCAGTTCTTC | CASSLFIRDRLTPSSYNEQFF
TRBJ2-1 | TRBV3-1/TRBV3-2 | TRBD1 | . | TGTGCCAGCAGCCAAGAGCTGCAGGGGGCGAGTGAGCAGTTCTTC | CASSQELQGASEQFF
TRBJ2-5 | TRBV30 | . | . | TGTGCCTGGAGTGCCTCGACACGTAGCCAAGAGACCCAGTACTTC | CAWSASTRSQETQYF
TRBJ1-6 | TRBV7-8 | TRBD1 | . | TGTGCCAGCAGCAGAGGCGACAGGGGGCGGATTTCACCCCTCCACTTT | CASSRGDRGRISPLHF
TRBJ1-5 | TRBV10-3 | TRBD1 | few | TGTGCCATCAGTGACCTTTCAGGGGGGAATCAGCCCCAGCATTTT | CAISDLSGGNQPQHF
TRBJ1-2 | TRBV3-1/TRBV3-2 | . | few | TGTGCCAGCAGCCAATTGTCGTTAGATGGCTACACCTTC | CASSQLSLDGYTF
TRBJ2-1 | TRBV3-1/TRBV3-2 | . | . | TGTGCCAGCAGCCAAGATGTCACAGTTATGTTCTTC | CASSQDVTVMFF
TRBJ2-5 | TRBV7-2 | TRBD2 | many | TGTGCCAGCAGCCCGGGTAGCGGGGGGCGCAGGGAGACCCAGTACTTC | CASSPGSGGRRETQYF
TRBJ1-3 | TRBV30 | TRBD1 | . | TGTGCCTGGAGTTGGGACAGCTCTGGAAACACCATATATTTT | CAWSWDSSGNTIYF
TRBJ1-5 | TRBV6-1 | . | few | TGTGCCAGCAGTGACCTCGGAAAGGGGGTCTCCCAGCCCCAGCATTTT | CASSDLGKGVSQPQHF
TRBJ2-5 | TRBV19 | TRBD1 | . | TGTGCCAGACTTCCCAGGGGGTACCAAGAGACCCAGTACTTC | CARLPRGYQETQYF
TRBJ1-1 | TRBV25-1 | TRBD1 | once | TGTGCCAGCTGTGGACAGGGCGAAAGAACTGAAGCTTTCTTT | CASCGQGERTEAFF
TRBJ1-1 | TRBV6-5 | . | once | TGTGCCAGCAGCTCGGCCCGACAGTACACTGAAGCTTTCTTT | CASSSARQYTEAFF
TRBJ2-5 | TRBV19 | TRBD1 | . | TGTGCCAGTAGTATAGGCTCTACAGGGGATGGAGAGACCCAGTACTTC | CASSIGSTGDGETQYF
TRBJ2-5 | TRBV3-1/TRBV3-2 | . | . | TGTGCCAGCAGCGGGAGCGGACACCAAGAGACCCAGTACTTC | CASSGSGHQETQYF
TRBJ2-1 | TRBV5-4 | . | once | TGTGCCAGCAGCGTTACTGTTTACAATGAGCAGTTCTTC | CASSVTVYNEQFF
TRBJ2-7 | TRBV7-2 | TRBD1 | . | TGTGCCAGCAGCTTAGTTGGACAGGGGGCCTACGAGCAGTACTTC | CASSLVGQGAYEQYF
TRBJ1-5 | TRBV25-1 | . | . | TGTGCCACCTCACATGGGCCTTTAAATCAGCCCCAGCATTTT | CATSHGPLNQPQHF
TRBJ2-3 | TRBV7-3 | . | . | TGTGCCAGCAGCACGGGACTTACCCGCACAGATACGCAGTATTTT | CASSTGLTRTDTQYF
TRBJ2-3 | TRBV28 | . | . | TGTGCCAGCAGTTTACCCGGGTCAGATACGCAGTATTTT | CASSLPGSDTQYF
TRBJ2-1 | TRBV7-9 | . | . | TGTGCCAGCAGCTTAGTGACTTCTTACAATGAGCAGTTCTTC | CASSLVTSYNEQFF
TRBJ1-2 | TRBV29-1 | TRBD1 | . | TGCAGCGTTGTAGGGACAGGAGGCTACACCTTC | CSVVGTGGYTF
TRBJ1-1 | TRBV9 | . | . | TGTGCCAGCAGCTTTCCCGGGGTTGAAGCTTTCTTT | CASSFPGVEAFF
TRBJ2-1 | TRBV5-1 | . | . | TGCGCCAGCAGCCTATCGATGAACAATGAGCAGTTCTTC | CASSLSMNNEQFF
TRBJ1-4 | TRBV21-1 | . | . | TGTGCCAGCAGCAAAGAGGCAGGGGGCAGAAAACTGTTTTTT | CASSKEAGGRKLFF
TRBJ2-7 | TRBV4-1 | TRBD2 | . | TGCGCCAGCAGCCCTCGACTAGCGGGGGTCGAGCAGTACTTC | CASSPRLAGVEQYF
TRBJ1-2 | TRBV5-1 | TRBD1 | once | TGCGCCAGCAGCCAGGGGGACGGCCCATATGGCTACACCTTC | CASSQGDGPYGYTF
TRBJ1-3 | TRBV29-1 | . | . | TGCAGCGTTGAGGGGCCCTCTGGAAACACCATATATTTT | CSVEGPSGNTIYF
TRBJ1-3 | TRBV28 | . | . | TGTGCCAGCAGTTTATCAGGGATACACACCATATATTTT | CASSLSGIHTIYF
TRBJ1-1 | TRBV2 | . | . | TGTGCCAGCAGCCCTAAGGGGACTGAAGCTTTCTTT | CASSPKGTEAFF
TRBJ2-1 | TRBV19 | TRBD1 | . | TGTGCCAGTAGTATCTCGGACAGGGCAAGTGAGCAGTTCTTC | CASSISDRASEQFF
TRBJ1-5 | TRBV7-9 | TRBD1 | . | TGTGCCAGCAGCCACGACAGGGATCAGCCCCAGCATTTT | CASSHDRDQPQHF
TRBJ1-1 | TRBV6-5 | . | . | TGTGCCAGCAGTTACGGTCTAGACCCCAGCACTGAAGCTTTCTTT | CASSYGLDPSTEAFF
TRBJ1-2 | TRBV5-1 | . | . | TGCGCCTACCAGAAGGGAGACAACTATGGCTACACCTTC | CAYQKGDNYGYTF
TRBJ2-1 | TRBV30 | TRBD2 | once | TGTGCCTGGAGTCCAGGGACTAGCGGGGGGGCCTACAATGAGCAGTTCTTC | CAWSPGTSGGAYNEQFF
TRBJ2-3 | TRBV29-1 | . | . | TGCAGCGTAACCGGAGGGGGCGCCGCGACAGATACGCAGTATTTT | CSVTGGGAATDTQYF
TRBJ2-7 | TRBV3-1/TRBV3-2 | TRBD2 | . | TGTGCCAGCAGCCAAGGCCCCGGGGGGGCCTACGAGCAGTACTTC | CASSQGPGGAYEQYF
TRBJ1-5 | TRBV7-2 | . | . | TGTGCCAGCAGCTGGGCGGGGGCACGGCAGCCCCAGCATTTT | CASSWAGARQPQHF
TRBJ1-3 | TRBV12-3/TRBV12-4 | . | . | TGTGCCAGCAGTTTAGCCGCAGGGAACACCATATATTTT | CASSLAAGNTIYF
TRBJ1-6 | TRBV5-1 | TRBD1 | . | TGCGCCAGCAGCCCCGGGACAGACAATTCACCCCTCCACTTT | CASSPGTDNSPLHF
TRBJ1-1 | TRBV7-8 | . | . | TGTGCCAGCAGCCCCCGAGAGGTGAACACTGAAGCTTTCTTT | CASSPREVNTEAFF